This TCR beta chain is from a study of identical twins. The V segment lost 0 bases and the J segment 4 bases; nucleotides outside the gene matches: 4. The length of the CDR3 is 16 residues. Germline-derived CDR1 and CDR2 are SGHRS and YFSETQ. As for this clonotype: Its antigen is as yet unknown.

The study, taken as a whole, reports: Some out-of-frame alpha sequences were shared by twins, and these showed excess low generation probability.

MiXCR was run by TCRdb on the 5' RACE reads, yielding one entry per CDR3 protein. This table holds some 730,000 distinct CDR3 sequences, 18% found once. The data also belong to a second study, concerning T cells expressing NK-cell markers. That paper states: The eight sequenced donors comprised seven who were HCMV-seropositive and one who was seronegative.

This rearrangement joins TRBV5-1 to TRBJ2-3; TRBD2 agrees at 11 bases. The origin of this receptor is a woman under 30 in good health. The sequenced material came from PBMCs. The CDR3: CASSLAGTSGPDTQYF. In nucleotides, the CDR3 is TGCGCCAGCAGCTTGGCCGGGACTAGCGGCCCAGATACGCAGTATTTT.